A single sample is the source of the 3 T cell receptor beta chains below, sequenced in a study of cytomegalovirus exposure and HLA in healthy donors. Primers for the PCR totalled 60 Vbeta and 13 Jbeta. The table came from immunoSEQ multiplex PCR; TCRdb's copy has only in-frame clones and leaves some out. Among approximately 170,000 clones listed, approximately 75% were seen once. Sequenced: PBMCs. The receptor set was obtained from a young man in good health and CMV-seropositive.

The gene calls are TRBV10-3 and TRBJ2-3, with TRBD1 matching 7 bases. Losses at the gene ends were 7 bases for V and 4 bases for J; bases not matched to a gene: 2. Germline CDR1 and CDR2: ENHRY and SYGVKD. This CDR3 is built from 12 residues. The CDR3 nucleotides are TGTGCCATCAAGGGGGCGTCAGATACGCAGTATTTT. Protein product: CAIKGASDTQYF.

This clone has just a few counts. V is TRBV15 and J is TRBJ1-2; no reliable D call. Trimming removed 0 bases at V and 10 bases at J, with 6 bases between. CDR1 and CDR2 (germline): LNHNV, YYDKDF (reference sequence). There are 11 residues in the CDR3. CDR3 in DNA: TGTGCCACCAGCAGAGATCTGGCCTACACCTTC. It encodes CATSRDLAYTF.

For the CDR3, the DNA is TGTGCCTGGAGTGTACTCGGGGGGACTGAAGCTTTCTTT. Protein: CAWSVLGGTEAFF. V is TRBV30 and J is TRBJ1-1; D might be TRBD1 (5 bases). The CDR3 is made up of 13 amino acids. Per germline, CDR1 GTSNPN and CDR2 SVGIG (reference sequence). Trimming removed 0 bases at V and 5 bases at J, with 10 bases between. Variable domain in full (rest from reference TRBV30 and TRBJ1-1): SQTIHQWPATLVQPVGSPLSLECTVEGTSNPNLYWYRQAAGRGLQLLFYSVGIGQISSEVPQNLSASRPQDRQFILSSKKLLLSDSGFYLCAWSVLGGTEAFFGQGTRLTVV.